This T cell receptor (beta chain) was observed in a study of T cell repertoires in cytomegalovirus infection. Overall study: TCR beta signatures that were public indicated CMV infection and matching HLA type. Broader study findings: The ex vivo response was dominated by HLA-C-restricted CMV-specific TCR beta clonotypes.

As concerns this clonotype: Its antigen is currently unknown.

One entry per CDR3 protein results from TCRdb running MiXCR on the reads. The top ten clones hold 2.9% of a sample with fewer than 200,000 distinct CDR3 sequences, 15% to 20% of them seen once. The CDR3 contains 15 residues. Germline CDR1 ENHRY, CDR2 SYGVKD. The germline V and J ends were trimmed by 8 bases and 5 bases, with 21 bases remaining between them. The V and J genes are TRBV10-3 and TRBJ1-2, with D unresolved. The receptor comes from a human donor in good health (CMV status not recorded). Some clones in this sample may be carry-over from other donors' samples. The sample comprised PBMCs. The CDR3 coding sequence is TGTGCCATCCACCCCGGAGAGGGCCGTAGGTATGGCTACACCTTC. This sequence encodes CAIHPGEGRRYGYTF.